These T cell receptor beta chains were read from a single sample in a study of identical twins. TCRdb ran MiXCR on the 5' RACE reads and lists one entry per CDR3 protein. This table has roughly 250,000 distinct CDR3 sequences, about 14% appearing once. The material sequenced was memory (CD45RO+) T cells sorted from blood. The source of these receptors is a woman aged 18-29 years in good health. CDR3s include the opening cysteine and the closing phenylalanine or tryptophan. The order of the fields is J gene, D gene, clone size, V gene, CDR3 protein, CDR3 DNA. D genes are given only for firm matches. Part of the rows lack a size; the others show once, few, many or a class for expanded clones.

J: TRBJ2-7; D: TRBD1; size: few; V: TRBV9; CDR3: CASGQGIHEQYF; DNA: TGTGCCAGCGGACAGGGGATTCACGAGCAGTACTTC
J: TRBJ2-3; D: TRBD2; size: .; V: TRBV5-4; CDR3: CASSVGLAGVGDTQYF; DNA: TGTGCCAGCAGCGTGGGACTAGCGGGCGTTGGAGATACGCAGTATTTT
J: TRBJ2-2; D: .; size: .; V: TRBV20-1; CDR3: CSARGGAGRPNTGELFF; DNA: TGCAGTGCCAGAGGAGGGGCTGGACGACCGAACACCGGGGAGCTGTTTTTT
J: TRBJ1-4; D: TRBD1; size: few; V: TRBV5-1; CDR3: CASSGQGSLGKLFF; DNA: TGCGCCAGCAGCGGACAGGGTTCGTTAGGAAAACTGTTTTTT
J: TRBJ1-2; D: .; size: .; V: TRBV5-1; CDR3: CASSLGTWGYTF; DNA: TGCGCCAGCAGCCTCGGGACATGGGGCTACACCTTC
J: TRBJ2-7; D: .; size: .; V: TRBV5-5; CDR3: CASSLVGSSYEQYF; DNA: TGTGCCAGCAGCTTGGTGGGGAGCTCCTACGAGCAGTACTTC
J: TRBJ2-2; D: TRBD1; size: few; V: TRBV15; CDR3: CATRDRVNTGELFF; DNA: TGTGCCACCAGAGACAGGGTAAACACCGGGGAGCTGTTTTTT
J: TRBJ1-3; D: .; size: many; V: TRBV20-1; CDR3: CSARGGGRDTIYF; DNA: TGCAGTGCTAGAGGAGGCGGGAGAGACACCATATATTTT
J: TRBJ2-2; D: .; size: .; V: TRBV7-2; CDR3: CASSLRGVGELFF; DNA: TGTGCCAGCAGCTTGAGGGGTGTCGGGGAGCTGTTTTTT
J: TRBJ1-2; D: .; size: .; V: TRBV9; CDR3: CASSVVPGAVIGGYTF; DNA: TGTGCCAGCAGCGTAGTTCCGGGGGCGGTTATCGGTGGCTACACCTTC
J: TRBJ2-7; D: TRBD2; size: .; V: TRBV12-3/TRBV12-4; CDR3: CASSPTLGRESSYEQYF; DNA: TGTGCCAGCAGTCCCACCTTAGGGCGGGAGAGCTCCTACGAGCAGTACTTC
J: TRBJ2-3; D: .; size: few; V: TRBV5-1; CDR3: CASSWGGSTDTQYF; DNA: TGCGCCAGCAGCTGGGGCGGGAGCACAGATACGCAGTATTTT
J: TRBJ2-3; D: .; size: few; V: TRBV7-2; CDR3: CASSLAVQFTDTQYF; DNA: TGTGCCAGCAGCTTAGCAGTTCAGTTCACAGATACGCAGTATTTT
J: TRBJ2-5; D: .; size: .; V: TRBV4-1; CDR3: CASSQDWRETQYF; DNA: TGCGCCAGCAGCCAAGATTGGAGGGAGACCCAGTACTTC
J: TRBJ2-5; D: TRBD2; size: few; V: TRBV20-1; CDR3: CSARMIAGPQETQYF; DNA: TGCAGTGCTCGTATGATAGCGGGGCCCCAAGAGACCCAGTACTTC
J: TRBJ2-1; D: TRBD2; size: .; V: TRBV4-3; CDR3: CASSQEGGRAYNEQFF; DNA: TGCGCCAGCAGCCAAGAGGGCGGGAGGGCCTACAATGAGCAGTTCTTC
J: TRBJ2-1; D: .; size: .; V: TRBV10-3; CDR3: CAAASYNEQFF; DNA: TGTGCAGCGGCCTCCTACAATGAGCAGTTCTTC
J: TRBJ1-6; D: .; size: .; V: TRBV6-5; CDR3: CASSYWKHLEESPLHF; DNA: TGTGCCAGCAGTTATTGGAAGCACCTAGAGGAATCACCCCTCCACTTT
J: TRBJ1-1; D: TRBD1; size: .; V: TRBV20-1; CDR3: CSAYRGHTEAFF; DNA: TGCAGTGCTTACAGGGGTCACACTGAAGCTTTCTTT
J: TRBJ2-7; D: TRBD2; size: .; V: TRBV11-2; CDR3: CASSLGPTSGGTYEQYF; DNA: TGTGCCAGCAGTCTAGGGCCTACTAGCGGGGGGACCTACGAGCAGTACTTC
J: TRBJ1-2; D: TRBD1; size: .; V: TRBV20-1; CDR3: CSAKRQGSYGYTF; DNA: TGCAGTGCTAAAAGACAGGGCAGCTATGGCTACACCTTC
J: TRBJ1-2; D: .; size: many; V: TRBV7-9; CDR3: CASSFLSGSGGYTF; DNA: TGTGCCAGCAGCTTTCTCTCAGGGTCGGGCGGCTACACCTTC
J: TRBJ2-5; D: .; size: many; V: TRBV29-1; CDR3: CSVEVLGETQYF; DNA: TGCAGCGTTGAAGTCCTGGGGGAGACCCAGTACTTC
J: TRBJ1-4; D: .; size: few; V: TRBV12-3/TRBV12-4; CDR3: CASSLRGFNEKLFF; DNA: TGTGCCAGCAGTTTACGGGGATTTAATGAAAAACTGTTTTTT
J: TRBJ1-6; D: .; size: .; V: TRBV12-3/TRBV12-4; CDR3: CASSFGINSPLHF; DNA: TGTGCCAGCAGTTTTGGGATAAATTCACCCCTCCACTTT
J: TRBJ2-7; D: TRBD2; size: .; V: TRBV7-2; CDR3: CASSLTGTRSYEQYF; DNA: TGTGCCAGCAGCTTAACAGGGACTAGATCATACGAGCAGTACTTC
J: TRBJ1-6; D: .; size: few; V: TRBV20-1; CDR3: CSATRSSYNSPLHF; DNA: TGCAGTGCTACGAGGAGCTCCTATAATTCACCCCTCCACTTT
J: TRBJ2-7; D: .; size: .; V: TRBV10-3; CDR3: CAIMPSAGDHEQYF; DNA: TGTGCCATCATGCCCTCCGCAGGGGACCACGAGCAGTACTTC
J: TRBJ2-3; D: TRBD2; size: .; V: TRBV7-8; CDR3: CASSLGGTSADTQYF; DNA: TGTGCCAGCAGCTTAGGAGGGACTAGTGCAGATACGCAGTATTTT
J: TRBJ1-3; D: .; size: .; V: TRBV7-2; CDR3: CASSLAFGLEGSPGNTIYF; DNA: TGTGCCAGCAGCTTAGCGTTTGGCTTGGAAGGTTCACCCGGAAACACCATATATTTT
J: TRBJ2-1; D: .; size: many; V: TRBV6-5; CDR3: CASSYSGYQSSYNEQFF; DNA: TGTGCCAGCAGTTACTCGGGCTACCAGAGCTCCTACAATGAGCAGTTCTTC
J: TRBJ2-3; D: TRBD2; size: .; V: TRBV7-2; CDR3: CASSPEGLAGGDTQYF; DNA: TGTGCCAGCAGCCCGGAGGGACTAGCGGGAGGGGATACGCAGTATTTT
J: TRBJ2-1; D: .; size: .; V: TRBV5-6; CDR3: CASPRRSRDEQFF; DNA: TGTGCCAGCCCTCGGAGGAGCCGGGATGAGCAGTTCTTC
J: TRBJ2-4; D: .; size: .; V: TRBV11-3; CDR3: CASSSGTASIQYF; DNA: TGTGCCAGCAGCTCCGGGACTGCCAGCATTCAGTACTTC
J: TRBJ2-1; D: .; size: .; V: TRBV7-2; CDR3: CASSLNSRDNEQFF; DNA: TGTGCCAGCAGCTTAAACTCCAGGGACAATGAGCAGTTCTTC
J: TRBJ2-7; D: .; size: many; V: TRBV5-6; CDR3: CASSLKGNRKPYEQYF; DNA: TGTGCCAGCAGCTTGAAGGGAAACAGGAAACCCTACGAGCAGTACTTC
J: TRBJ2-3; D: TRBD2; size: many; V: TRBV20-1; CDR3: CSAEISGAGTDTQYF; DNA: TGCAGTGCTGAAATAAGCGGGGCGGGGACAGATACGCAGTATTTT
J: TRBJ2-1; D: .; size: few; V: TRBV6-5; CDR3: CASSYLTRSSYNEQFF; DNA: TGTGCCAGCAGTTACTTGACCCGCTCATCCTACAATGAGCAGTTCTTC
J: TRBJ1-3; D: .; size: few; V: TRBV11-2; CDR3: CASSVVLGNTIYF; DNA: TGTGCCAGCAGCGTAGTTCTGGGAAACACCATATATTTT
J: TRBJ2-5; D: .; size: many; V: TRBV10-3; CDR3: CAISATNLQETQYF; DNA: TGTGCCATCAGTGCGACAAATCTTCAAGAGACCCAGTACTTC
J: TRBJ1-1; D: .; size: few; V: TRBV20-1; CDR3: CSASSSPNTEAFF; DNA: TGCAGTGCTAGTAGCTCGCCCAACACTGAAGCTTTCTTT
J: TRBJ2-7; D: .; size: .; V: TRBV7-6; CDR3: CASSPLTDEQYF; DNA: TGTGCCAGCAGCCCGCTGACGGACGAGCAGTACTTC
J: TRBJ2-7; D: .; size: few; V: TRBV3-1; CDR3: CASSLRADEQYF; DNA: TGTGCCAGCAGCCTCAGGGCTGACGAGCAGTACTTC
J: TRBJ2-1; D: .; size: .; V: TRBV6-2/TRBV6-3; CDR3: CASSYGRVSYNEQFF; DNA: TGTGCCAGCAGTTACGGCAGAGTGTCCTACAATGAGCAGTTCTTC
J: TRBJ2-3; D: TRBD1; size: .; V: TRBV5-4; CDR3: CASSSKGAFRAPGADTQYF; DNA: TGTGCCAGCAGCTCCAAGGGGGCGTTCCGGGCTCCTGGGGCGGATACGCAGTATTTT
J: TRBJ1-1; D: .; size: few; V: TRBV6-5; CDR3: CASIHDTEAFF; DNA: TGTGCCAGCATTCACGACACTGAAGCTTTCTTT
J: TRBJ2-3; D: TRBD2; size: few; V: TRBV18; CDR3: CASSPSTSGRADTQYF; DNA: TGTGCCAGCTCACCATCGACTAGCGGGAGGGCAGATACGCAGTATTTT
J: TRBJ2-3; D: .; size: .; V: TRBV11-2; CDR3: CASSLVGISTDTQYF; DNA: TGTGCCAGCAGCTTAGTCGGTATAAGCACAGATACGCAGTATTTT